This T cell receptor beta chain derives from a study of T cell responses to AZD1222 COVID-19 vaccine. Looking at the study overall: Analysis merged second doses at about 4 or about 12 weeks.

The V segment lost 5 bases and the J segment 3 bases; nucleotides outside the gene matches: 8. CDR1 is LNHDA and CDR2 is SQIVND in the germline V gene (reference sequence). The length of the CDR3 is 15 residues. Clones were read by immunoSEQ multiplex PCR, and TCRdb kept only the in-frame ones, dropping some. Seen here are 120,000 to 150,000 clones, about 93% observed once, and the top ten hold approximately 5.3%. Turning to this clone: What it binds is not known.

Findings and caveats of the study: CD4 TCRs covered the whole spike, strongest at regions 160-218 and 743-854. In a largely white British group with more females than males, clonal diversity was possibly underestimated. Researchers took repertoire samples only after the peak T cell response had come.

The clonotype was recovered from an adult in good health. The chain carries TRBV19 and TRBJ2-5, with 8 bases identical to TRBD1. Sequencing used peripheral blood, obtained on day 0 of AZD1222 vaccination. CDR3 protein: CASSQTGQEKETQYF. In DNA, the CDR3 is TGTGCCAGTAGTCAAACGGGACAGGAGAAAGAGACCCAGTACTTC. Looking up the rest from reference TRBV19 and TRBJ2-5 gives the full variable domain: DGGITQSPKYLFRKEGQNVTLSCEQNLNHDAMYWYRQDPGQGLRLIYYSQIVNDFQKGDIAEGYSVSREKKESFPLTVTSAQKNPTAFYLCASSQTGQEKETQYFGPGTRLLVL.